The 25 T cell receptor beta chains in this list originate from one sample, sequenced in a study of T-cell memory formation after mild COVID-19. TCRdb reanalysed the 5' RACE reads using MiXCR and keeps one entry per CDR3 protein. The repertoire holds roughly 410,000 distinct CDR3 sequences, with 20% to 25% as singletons. Sequencing was carried out using PBMCs or a T cell subset sorted from them (not recorded which). All receptors come from an adult woman who had mild COVID-19 (a few samples of this study predate the infection). Cell type and time point are not known.

There are many counts of this clonotype. The chain uses TRBV20-1 and TRBJ2-5, with D possibly being TRBD1 (5 bases). The germline V and J ends were trimmed by 0 bases and 4 bases, with 12 bases remaining between them. Germline V gene lookup returns CDR1 DFQATT and CDR2 SNEGSKA (reference sequence). There are 14 residues in the CDR3. Here the CDR3 DNA reads TGCAGTGCTAGAGATCGGACACCATTAGAGACCCAGTACTTC. It yields the protein CSARDRTPLETQYF.

The gene calls are TRBV1 and TRBJ2-1; the table's D gene call, TRBD2, was not cross checked with the DNA. TRBV1 is shown as a pseudogene. The CDR3 is made up of 14 amino acids. The CDR3 reads CTSHPSGRLYEQFF. CDR3 sequence (DNA): TGCACCAGCCATCCTAGCGGGAGGTTGTATGAGCAGTTCTTC.

Concerning this clonotype itself: Compared with germline, one end of the junction differs, possibly owing to a read error. The V and J genes are TRBV12-3 or TRBV12-4 and TRBJ1-2; D remains unclear. CDR3 size: 16 residues. CDR3 residues: CASTHTTRVGYYGYTF. In DNA, the CDR3 is TGTGCCAGCACCCATACCACGAGGGTGGGGTACTACGGCTACACCTTC.

The rearrangement uses TRBV9 and TRBJ2-3; 14 bases agree with TRBD2. The germline V gene encodes CDR1 SGDLS and CDR2 YYNGEE. This CDR3 is 16 amino acids long. Trimming removed 0 bases from V and 9 bases from J; junction bases left unmatched: 6. The CDR3 DNA reads as TGTGCCAGCAGCGTAGGACTAGCGGGGGGGGAAAGCACGCAGTATTTT. Its translation is CASSVGLAGGESTQYF.

J is TRBJ2-3 and V is TRBV13; 9 bases align to TRBD2. Unmatched junction bases numbered 4, after V lost 3 bases and J lost 3 bases. This CDR3 has 15 amino acids. Germline CDR1 is PRHDT and CDR2 is FYEKMQ (reference sequence). CDR3 coding DNA: TGTGCCAGCAGCTTTGCGGGAGGGCCAACAGATACGCAGTATTTT. Its protein product is CASSFAGGPTDTQYF.

This clonotype was counted ten times or more. The chain is built from TRBV5-1 and TRBJ2-3; D gene ambiguous. Between the trimmed V and J ends, which lost 0 bases and 5 bases, there was a span of 10 bases. There are 14 residues in the CDR3. The V gene's germline CDR1 is SGHRS and CDR2 YFSETQ. The CDR3: CASSLGGVEDTQYF. The CDR3 coding sequence is TGCGCCAGCAGCTTGGGTGGGGTAGAAGATACGCAGTATTTT.

The CDR3 loop is CAGTTGALKVGKITYEQYF. For the CDR3, the DNA is TGTGCCGGAACGACAGGGGCTCTTAAAGTAGGAAAGATTACCTACGAGCAGTACTTC. The chain has TRBV25-1 and TRBJ2-7, with 8 positions matching TRBD1. The germline CDR1 and CDR2 sequences are MGHDK and SYGVNS. J lost 2 bases, V lost 11 bases, and 26 bases had no gene match. The CDR3 is 19 amino acids.

In its sample, this clonotype was seen a few times. V usage is TRBV2 and J usage is TRBJ2-4, with 7 bases that match TRBD2. The V gene end was trimmed by 3 bases and the J gene end by 8 bases; junction bases not matched to a gene: 7. Germline CDR1 is SNHLY and CDR2 is FYNNEI. The CDR3 totals 14 residues. CDR3 protein: CASSETRREHIQYF. DNA for the CDR3: TGTGCCAGCAGTGAGACGAGGCGGGAGCACATTCAGTACTTC. The full variable domain, in which reference TRBV2 and TRBJ2-4 provide the parts outside the CDR3, is EPEVTQTPSHQVTQMGQEVILRCVPISNHLYFYWYRQILGQKVEFLVSFYNNEISEKSEIFDDQFSVERPDGSNFTLKIRSTKLEDSAMYFCASSETRREHIQYFGAGTRLSVL.

The chain is built from TRBV10-3 and TRBJ1-6; 7 bases line up with TRBD1. This CDR3 region has 16 residues. Per germline, CDR1 ENHRY and CDR2 SYGVKD. V shed 2 bases and J 6 bases; nucleotides not matched to a gene: 7. CDR3 nucleotide sequence: TGTGCCATCAGTGAGCCCACAGGGGCAAGTAATTCACCCCTCCACTTT. Its protein is CAISEPTGASNSPLHF.

This clonotype has just a few counts. The chain recombines TRBV6-1 with TRBJ2-7; 10 bases line up with TRBD1. CDR1 MNHNS and CDR2 SASEGT come from the germline V gene. This CDR3 is built from 14 residues. The ends lost 7 bases at V and 5 bases at J; junction bases unmatched: 8. The CDR3 is CASNPRQGAHEQYF. Written as DNA, the CDR3 is TGTGCCAGCAATCCGAGACAGGGGGCCCACGAGCAGTACTTC.

This clonotype came up a few times. This chain links TRBV5-1 with TRBJ2-6; D perhaps matches TRBD2 (6 bases). The CDR3 extends over 15 amino acids. CDR1 and CDR2 from the germline V gene are SGHRS and YFSETQ. Trimming stripped 4 bases from V and 2 bases from J, with 10 bases between. The CDR3: CASSGGITGANVLTF. DNA of the CDR3: TGCGCCAGCAGCGGCGGGATCACTGGGGCCAACGTCCTGACTTTC.

The rearrangement uses TRBV9 and TRBJ1-2, with 9 nucleotides matching TRBD1. Trimming took 4 bases from V and 6 from J; bases not matched to a gene: 10. Germline V gives CDR1 SGDLS, CDR2 YYNGEE. This CDR3 comprises 15 residues. The CDR3: CASSLARTGVNGYTF. The CDR3 nucleotides are TGTGCCAGCAGCCTCGCTAGGACAGGGGTAAATGGCTACACCTTC.

The chain uses TRBV18 and TRBJ1-5; 7 bases fit TRBD1. The germline V gene has CDR1 KGHSH and CDR2 LQKENI. The CDR3 totals 15 residues. V was clipped by 3 bases and J by 2 bases; unmatched bases: 4. The CDR3 loop is CASSPAGGGNQPQHF. The DNA for the CDR3 is TGTGCCAGCTCACCGGCAGGGGGGGGCAATCAGCCCCAGCATTTT.

This chain uses TRBV19 with TRBJ2-4, with D perhaps assigned TRBD1 or TRBD2 (5 bases each). Germline assignment: CDR1 LNHDA and CDR2 SQIVND (reference sequence). CDR3 size: 14 residues. Between the trimmed V and J ends, which lost 3 bases and 2 bases, there was a span of 8 bases. In DNA form, the CDR3 reads TGTGCCAGTAGTATTGGGACCTCCAAAAACATTCAGTACTTC. Translated, it gives CASSIGTSKNIQYF.

This clonotype was found a few times. The chain carries TRBV3-1 and TRBJ1-2; a possible D gene is TRBD1 (6 bases). This CDR3 has 16 amino acids. Looked up from germline, CDR1 is LGHDT and CDR2 is YNNKEL (reference sequence). The germline V and J ends were trimmed by 2 bases and 4 bases, with 17 bases remaining between them. In nucleotides, the CDR3 is TGTGCCAGCAGCCAAATTCCGTCAGGGACAACCTATGGCTACACCTTC. Protein sequence: CASSQIPSGTTYGYTF. The variable domain in full, with the rest retrieved from reference TRBV3-1 and TRBJ1-2, is DTAVSQTPKYLVTQMGNDKSIKCEQNLGHDTMYWYKQDSKKFLKIMFSYNNKELIINETVPNRFSPKSPDKAHLNLHINSLELGDSAVYFCASSQIPSGTTYGYTFGSGTRLTVV.

The chain recombines TRBV2 with TRBJ2-1; D assignment may be TRBD1 or TRBD2 (5 bases each). Germline CDR1 is SNHLY and CDR2 is FYNNEI. This CDR3 comprises 14 residues. Trimming took 6 bases from V and 8 from J, leaving 17 bases between them. The DNA of the CDR3 is TGTGCCAGCAGGATAGGGACCCAGGGATATGAGCAGTTCTTC. It is translated as CASRIGTQGYEQFF.

The chain joins TRBV12-3 or TRBV12-4 to TRBJ2-7; D gene ambiguous. CDR3 length: 14 amino acids. Trimming removed 5 bases from V and 0 bases from J, with 11 bases in between. The DNA of the CDR3 is TGTGCCAGCAGTGAACCGGGCAGCTCCTACGAGCAGTACTTC. It translates to CASSEPGSSYEQYF.

The V and J genes are TRBV11-3 and TRBJ2-1, with D perhaps TRBD2 (5 bases). The CDR3 sequence is 15 residues long. V lost 5 bases and J 0 bases, leaving 11 bases between the germline ends. CDR1 is SGHNT, CDR2 YENEEA, per germline. The CDR3 here is CASSGGLLSYNEQFF. The CDR3 DNA sequence: TGTGCCAGCAGCGGAGGACTTCTCTCCTACAATGAGCAGTTCTTC.

There are a few counts of this clonotype. The gene calls are TRBV2 and TRBJ1-2, with D tentatively TRBD1 (5 bases). The CDR3 has 14 residues. From germline, CDR1 is SNHLY and CDR2 FYNNEI. V lost 8 bases to trimming and J lost 1 base, with 14 bases between them. CDR3 sequence (DNA): TGTGCCAGCGGCCCGGATAGGGGTAACTATGGCTACACCTTC. This translates into CASGPDRGNYGYTF.

This chain uses TRBV7-2 with TRBJ2-1; maybe TRBD2 (7 bases). Germline V gene data show CDR1 as SGHTA and CDR2 as FQGNSA. Trimming cost V 5 bases and J 9 bases, with 17 bases left between them. This CDR3 spans 14 amino acids. CDR3 residues: CASSRRGGAGEQFF. Written as DNA, the CDR3 is TGTGCCAGCAGCCGACGAGGGGGGGCGGGTGAGCAGTTCTTC.

There are a few counts of this clonotype. V usage is TRBV3-1 and J usage is TRBJ2-7, with D perhaps TRBD1 (6 bases). The length of the CDR3 is 13 residues. The germline gives CDR1 LGHDT, CDR2 YNNKEL (reference sequence). Trimming pared 2 bases from V and 3 bases from J, leaving 8 bases between. CDR3 region: CASSQFRGYEQYF. In DNA, the CDR3 is TGTGCCAGCAGCCAATTCAGGGGCTACGAGCAGTACTTC.

V and J are TRBV12-3 or TRBV12-4 and TRBJ1-2, with D possibly matching TRBD1 (5 bases). V was clipped by 5 bases and J by 5 bases, with 12 bases between them. The CDR3 is 13 residues long. This CDR3 is CASSGGVRYGYTF. The CDR3 bases are TGTGCCAGCAGTGGGGGGGTGAGATATGGCTACACCTTC.

On this clonotype itself: The germline gene is not matched at one end of the junction; a read error may be the cause. The chain carries TRBV9 and TRBJ1-2, with TRBD1 as a possible D gene (5 bases). CDR1 SGDLS and CDR2 YYNGEE come from the germline V gene. The CDR3 has 16 residues. CDR3 DNA sequence: TGTGACAGCAGCGTAGAGTCGCGGGGCCGTGGCTATGGCTACACCTTC. Amino acids: CDSSVESRGRGYGYTF.

In its sample, this clonotype was seen a few times. V gene TRBV24-1 combines with J gene TRBJ1-2, with D possibly being TRBD1 (5 bases). There are 13 residues in the CDR3. Germline V gene data show CDR1 as KGHDR and CDR2 as SFDVKD. Deletions cut 9 bases from V and 2 bases from J, with 12 bases between. CDR3 loop: CATSIDSNYGYTF. CDR3 DNA: TGTGCCACCTCGATAGACAGCAACTATGGCTACACCTTC.

This clonotype turned up a few times. V gene TRBV30 combines with J gene TRBJ1-1, with unresolved D. The CDR3 is made up of 13 amino acids. V was cut by 2 bases and J by 11 bases, with 18 bases left in between. Germline V gene lookup returns CDR1 GTSNPN and CDR2 SVGIG (reference sequence). The CDR3, as DNA: TGTGCCTGGAGTCCCGTACCAACCAAACGTGCTTTCTTT. Protein sequence: CAWSPVPTKRAFF.